This T cell receptor beta chain was retrieved from a study of blood T cell repertoires in COVID-19. Living in about 25 US areas, the participants were between roughly 18 and 95 years of age. Cohort 3 donors were reported recovered after two negative PCRs, clearance, or symptom resolution. This clone was seen only once. Libraries were prepared by immunoSEQ multiplex PCR; TCRdb keeps only in-frame clonotypes and omits some of them. The sample carries about 380,000 clones, around 89% recorded once. The junction had 2 bases not matched to a gene; V was cut back by 4 bases and J by 0 bases. Per the germline V gene, CDR1 is SEHNR and CDR2 is FQNEAQ (reference sequence). The CDR3 is made up of 14 amino acids.

Sequencing used PBMCs or T cells enriched from blood (not recorded which). J is TRBJ1-1 and V is TRBV7-9, with TRBD1 matching over 7 bases. The receptor comes from a woman aged 18-35 years who had recovered from COVID-19. The CDR3 protein is CASSWDSLNTEAFF. DNA of the CDR3: TGTGCCAGCAGCTGGGACAGTTTGAACACTGAAGCTTTCTTT.